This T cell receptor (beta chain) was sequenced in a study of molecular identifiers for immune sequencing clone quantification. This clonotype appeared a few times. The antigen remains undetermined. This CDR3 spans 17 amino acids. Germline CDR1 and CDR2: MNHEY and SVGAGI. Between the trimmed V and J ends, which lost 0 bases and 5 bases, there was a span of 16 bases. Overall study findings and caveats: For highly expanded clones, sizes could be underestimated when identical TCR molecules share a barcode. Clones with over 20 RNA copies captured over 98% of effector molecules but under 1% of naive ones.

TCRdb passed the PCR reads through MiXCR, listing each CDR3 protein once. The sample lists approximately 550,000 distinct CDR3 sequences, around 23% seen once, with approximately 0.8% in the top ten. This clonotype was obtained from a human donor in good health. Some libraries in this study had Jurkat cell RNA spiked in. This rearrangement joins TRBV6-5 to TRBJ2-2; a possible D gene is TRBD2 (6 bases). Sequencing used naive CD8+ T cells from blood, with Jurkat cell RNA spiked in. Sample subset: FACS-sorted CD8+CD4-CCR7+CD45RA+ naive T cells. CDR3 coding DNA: TGTGCCAGCAGTTACTCGATGTTCGGGAGAGGTACCGGGGAGCTGTTTTTT. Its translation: CASSYSMFGRGTGELFF.